Presented here are 2 T cell receptor beta chains from one specimen sequenced in a study of regulatory T cells in long-lasting Graves disease. Time point specified: persistent/refractory GD, antithyroid drugs over 5 years with positive TRAb. Preparation of the TCR library used RNA extracted from PBMCs. Construction of the TCR beta libraries employed iRepertoire HTBI primers in conjunction with Arm-PCR of CDR3 regions. TCRdb independently ran MiXCR on the multiplex PCR reads; one entry per CDR3 protein. This sample carries around 400,000 distinct CDR3 sequences, about 20% of them seen once, and the ten largest clones take over 25%. The sample here was peripheral blood mononuclear cells (PBMCs), taken when the disease was refractory, from a patient treated with antithyroid drugs. The receptors shown here come from a female donor with Graves disease.

This clonotype turned up a few times. The CDR3 DNA is TGCAGCGTTGAAGAGGAGATTTCAAGGACCGGGGAGCTGTTTTTT. The encoded protein is CSVEEEISRTGELFF. The genes are TRBV29-1 and TRBJ2-2; D not resolved. Trimming took off 0 bases at V and 5 bases at J, with 13 bases between the two ends. Germline CDR1 is SQVTM and CDR2 is ANQGSEA. The CDR3 has 15 amino acids.

The table lists this clonotype with a few counts. The V gene is TRBV7-8, the J gene TRBJ2-7; D could derive from TRBD1 or TRBD2 (5 bases each). CDR1 is SGHVS, CDR2 FQNEAQ, per germline. V was pared by 5 bases and J by 3 bases, with 14 bases between. This CDR3 has 14 amino acids. The DNA of the CDR3 is TGTGCCAGCAGCATGGGGACGGTAAACTACGAGCAGTACTTC. It translates to CASSMGTVNYEQYF. The full variable domain, rest sourced from reference TRBV7-8 and TRBJ2-7, is GAGVSQSPRYKVAKRGQDVALRCDPISGHVSLFWYQQALGQGPEFLTYFQNEAQLDKSGLPSDRFFAERPEGSVSTLKIQRTQQEDSAVYLCASSMGTVNYEQYFGPGTRLTVT.